This T cell receptor beta chain is from a study of blood T cell repertoires in COVID-19 (dated by TCRdb to about 2020). With regard to the full study: The collaborator samples originated in the United States, Italy and Spain and spanned the acute and convalescent phases of COVID-19. The prospective study material was composed of cDNA or gDNA derived from T cells, B-cell-depleted T cells, or PBMCs. Deeply sampled blood TCRbeta repertoires from subjects exposed to, actively infected with, or recovered from COVID-19 were included in the dataset. The repertoires were released in a freely available public database intended as a resource for research on the immune response to SARS-CoV-2. The samples were drawn from the first 160 participants of the ongoing ImmuneRACE study and from some 1,300 subjects provided by 6 global collaborators. Sample metadata almost always included a de-identified subject ID, COVID-19 status, age in years and sex. HLA class I and class II types, where available, came from metadata supplied by the sample provider rather than from assay-based typing.

As for this clone: Its antigen specificity is not known. The record has no base qualities; no much larger clone is one base away.

The immunoSEQ Assay, a bias-controlled multiplex PCR, was used to amplify TCRbeta CDR3 regions from genomic DNA. On the study's bioinformatics: The number of nucleated cells in each sample was estimated from the amplification of reference gene primers within the assay. Sequence reads were collapsed and filtered to measure the absolute abundance of every unique TCRbeta CDR3 rearrangement. For each sample, productive Simpson clonality was calculated by taking the square root of Simpson's diversity index across productive rearrangements. The immuneACCESS repertoire file appears here via TCRdb, limited to in-frame rearrangements. These files lack a portion of the clones; in checked studies, under half of the deficit traces to unresolved V genes, and the cause of the others is not known. From that table come the V and J calls and clone size; the DNA was used to work out D and trimming. A total of about 350,000 clones appear in this sample, over 85% of them only once. The top ten hold roughly 3.9% of the sample.

V loses 5 bases of germline sequence and J loses 0 bases, and the interval between the two ends is 13 bases. For CDR1 and CDR2, the germline V gene lists SGHAT and FQNNGV. The CDR3 covers 15 residues, taking in both the cysteine and the phenylalanine. Only the CDR3 DNA stays, 45 bases, in frame from base 1. One collaborating source in Seattle enrolled patients while the patients were actively infected and followed the patients over time throughout the course of disease. Whole blood was collected in K2EDTA tubes by collaborating institutions according to the institutions' own protocols. For TCRbeta analysis, collaborator samples were shipped as frozen whole blood, as isolated PBMCs, or as DNA extracted from either sample type. General conclusions and limits of the study: The amount of clinical and demographic metadata varied by source and participant and was provided uncurated.

Sequenced input: peripheral blood. The V and J segments used are TRBV11-2 and TRBJ1-2; TRBD1 is a possible D gene, resting on 6 matching bases. This TCR was sampled from a woman aged 55-69 years with COVID-19, enrolled during active disease. The CDR3 amino acid sequence is: CASSPWTATNYGYTF. The nucleotide sequence is given as TGTGCCAGCAGCCCGTGGACAGCCACTAACTATGGCTACACCTTC.